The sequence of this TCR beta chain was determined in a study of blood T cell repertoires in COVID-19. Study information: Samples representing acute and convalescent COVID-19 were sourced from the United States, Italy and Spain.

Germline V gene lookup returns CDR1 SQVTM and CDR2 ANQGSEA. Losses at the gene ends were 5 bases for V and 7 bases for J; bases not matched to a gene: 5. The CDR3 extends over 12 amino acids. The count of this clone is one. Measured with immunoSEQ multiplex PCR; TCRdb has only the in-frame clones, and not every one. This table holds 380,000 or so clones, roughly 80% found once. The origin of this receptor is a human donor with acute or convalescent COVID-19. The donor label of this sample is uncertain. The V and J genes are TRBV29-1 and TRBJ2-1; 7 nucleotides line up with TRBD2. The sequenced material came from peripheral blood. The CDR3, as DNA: TGCAGCGTTTCGGGAGGAGATAATGAGCAGTTCTTC. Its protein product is CSVSGGDNEQFF.